The text below deals with one T cell receptor beta chain. Its antigen is undetermined. The library protocol tagged individual cDNA molecules with unique molecular identifiers. TCRdb fed the 5' RACE reads into MiXCR, producing one record per CDR3 protein. This table has approximately 75,000 distinct CDR3 sequences, approximately 14% appearing once. CDR1 GTSNPN and CDR2 SVGIG come from the germline V gene (reference sequence). Between the trimmed V and J ends, which lost 7 bases and 7 bases, there was a span of 20 bases. CDR3 length equals 13 residues. This record belongs to a study of early T cells in non-severe SARS-CoV-2 infection. Turning to the study itself: Chains were not paired, and sequencing was done on bulk RNA from unsorted whole blood.

Whole-study findings and limits: A preference for anti-spike CD8 responses marked VDJdb matching, which missed private and CD4 specificities.

The V gene is TRBV30, the J gene TRBJ2-7; D unresolved. The receptor was derived from an adult who was a healthcare worker with PCR-confirmed SARS-CoV-2 infection or an uninfected control (not recorded which). This specimen was whole blood, taken at baseline. The CDR3 loop reads CAFERPPSREQYF. CDR3 sequence (DNA): TGTGCCTTTGAGAGGCCCCCGTCTAGGGAGCAGTACTTC.